The 27 T cell receptor beta chains below were found in one sample sequenced in a study of blood T cell repertoires in COVID-19. This table comes from immunoSEQ multiplex PCR, and its TCRdb copy is limited to in-frame clones, with some not included. The table records 95,000 to 150,000 clones, around 74% of them present only once. The sequenced material came from peripheral blood. Source of these receptors: an elderly man with COVID-19, enrolled during active disease.

This clone was picked up one time. V and J are TRBV4-3 and TRBJ2-7; 11 bases are shared with TRBD2. The CDR3 is 15 residues long. V trimming: 1 base; J trimming: 6 bases; junction bases outside the gene matches: 5. CDR1 and CDR2 (germline): LGHNA, YSLEER. The CDR3 sequence is CASSQGTSGSTEQYF. The CDR3, as DNA: TGCGCCAGCAGCCAAGGTACTAGCGGGAGTACCGAGCAGTACTTC.

The V call is TRBV6-5, the J call TRBJ2-1; D unresolved. The CDR3 sequence is 13 residues long. The germline CDR1 and CDR2 sequences are MNHEY and SVGAGI. Trimming shortened V by 6 bases and J by 4 bases, and 10 bases separated the two germline ends. The CDR3 DNA reads TGTGCCAGCAGAAGCGTCCCATACAATGAGCAGTTCTTC. Amino acids: CASRSVPYNEQFF.

CDR3 bases: TGTGCCAGCAGCTTACGTGGAGGACAGGGCCATGGCTACACCTTC. Encoded protein: CASSLRGGQGHGYTF. The chain carries TRBV7-2 and TRBJ1-2, with TRBD1 matching 8 bases. V lost 2 bases and J lost 6; bases outside the gene matches: 8. Germline-derived CDR1 and CDR2 are SGHTA and FQGNSA. The CDR3 runs to 15 residues.

The V call is TRBV7-3, the J call TRBJ2-1, with a tentative D call TRBD2 (5 bases). Trimming stripped 5 bases from V and 0 bases from J, with 8 bases between. Germline CDR1 is SGHTA and CDR2 is FQGTGA. The CDR3 runs to 14 residues. The CDR3 DNA is TGTGCCAGCAGCCGGGATCACTCCTACAATGAGCAGTTCTTC. Its translation: CASSRDHSYNEQFF.

The gene calls are TRBV12-3 or TRBV12-4 and TRBJ1-6; D gene ambiguous. The CDR3 has 13 residues. V was cut by 4 bases and J by 7 bases, with 8 bases left in between. CDR3 region: CASSSESNSPLHF. CDR3 bases: TGTGCCAGCAGTTCTGAGTCAAATTCACCCCTCCACTTT.

The V call is TRBV19, the J call TRBJ1-4, with 7 bases aligning to TRBD1. Germline assignment: CDR1 LNHDA and CDR2 SQIVND (reference sequence). This CDR3 has 15 amino acids. Trimming at V came to 6 bases and at J to 5 bases, leaving 9 bases not matched to a gene. CDR3 region: CASRDTDRANEKLFF. DNA for the CDR3: TGTGCCAGTAGAGACACCGACAGGGCCAATGAAAAACTGTTTTTT.

Here the CDR3 DNA reads TGTGCCAGCAGTTTTTCAGGATTCACCGGGGAGCTGTTTTTT. It encodes CASSFSGFTGELFF. The chain is built from TRBV27 and TRBJ2-2, with unresolved D. In germline, CDR1 is MNHEY, CDR2 SMNVEV (reference sequence). The CDR3 totals 14 residues. With 3 bases removed from V and 4 bases from J, the gap between germline ends came to 9 bases.

This clone has a single count. The genes are TRBV29-1 and TRBJ1-1, with D hard to call. V was pared by 4 bases and J by 2 bases, with 11 bases between. The CDR3 sequence is 13 residues long. Germline V gives CDR1 SQVTM, CDR2 ANQGSEA. The chain's CDR3 is CSVASILNTEAFF. The DNA of the CDR3 is TGCAGCGTTGCCTCTATCTTAAACACTGAAGCTTTCTTT.

The V call is TRBV28, the J call TRBJ2-5, with TRBD2 matching 8 bases. The CDR3 length is 16 residues. With 1 base clipped from V and 0 bases from J, the junction kept 4 bases outside the gene matches. CDR1 MDHEN and CDR2 SYDVKM come from the germline V gene. CDR3 in DNA: TGTGCCAGCAGTTTATTTACTAGCGGAAACCAAGAGACCCAGTACTTC. Translation gives CASSLFTSGNQETQYF. Variable domain in full (rest from reference TRBV28 and TRBJ2-5): DVKVTQSSRYLVKRTGEKVFLECVQDMDHENMFWYRQDPGLGLRLIYFSYDVKMKEKGDIPEGYSVSREKKERFSLILESASTNQTSMYLCASSLFTSGNQETQYFGPGTRLLVL.

The rearrangement joins TRBV11-2 to TRBJ2-3, with D perhaps TRBD2 (5 bases). The CDR3 covers 13 residues. Trimming stripped 1 base from V and 5 bases from J, with 7 bases between. CDR1 and CDR2 (germline): SGHAT, FQNNGV. The CDR3 coding sequence is TGTGCCAGCAGCTTAGGACGGGGAGATACGCAGTATTTT. It codes for CASSLGRGDTQYF.

This chain connects TRBV7-2 to TRBJ2-2, with TRBD1 matching 7 bases. The germline V gene encodes CDR1 SGHTA and CDR2 FQGNSA. The V gene end was trimmed by 5 bases and the J gene end by 2 bases; junction bases not matched to a gene: 8. There are 16 residues in the CDR3. CDR3 nucleotides: TGTGCCAGCAGCCGCTCGGGACAGACCAACACCGGGGAGCTGTTTTTT. This codes for CASSRSGQTNTGELFF.

This clone was observed a few times. The chain is built from TRBV7-8 and TRBJ1-6, with a tentative D call TRBD1 (5 bases). Trimming removed 6 bases at V and 4 bases at J, with 16 bases between. In germline, CDR1 is SGHVS, CDR2 FQNEAQ. This CDR3 has 16 residues. The chain's CDR3 is CASSQTGGSYNSPLHF. CDR3 DNA: TGTGCCAGCAGTCAAACAGGCGGGAGTTATAATTCACCCCTCCACTTT.

The chain combines TRBV7-8 with TRBJ2-7; weak D call: TRBD2 (5 bases). This CDR3 spans 14 amino acids. Germline loops: CDR1 SGHVS, CDR2 FQNEAQ. V was trimmed by 5 bases and J by 2 bases, leaving 13 bases between them. This CDR3 is CASSKRESTYEQYF. Here the CDR3 DNA reads TGTGCCAGCAGCAAACGGGAATCCACCTACGAGCAGTACTTC.

V is TRBV19 and J is TRBJ1-6; TRBD1 is a possible D gene (6 bases). This CDR3 region has 14 residues. Germline V gives CDR1 LNHDA, CDR2 SQIVND (reference sequence). Trimming pared 8 bases from V and 7 bases from J, leaving 15 bases between. CDR3 sequence: CASRRTVPNSPLHF. Written as DNA, the CDR3 is TGTGCCAGTCGTAGGACAGTACCGAATTCACCCCTCCACTTT.

Only one count was recorded for this clone. This chain joins TRBV14 and TRBJ2-5, with 9 bases aligning to TRBD2. The ends lost 4 bases at V and 5 bases at J; junction bases unmatched: 11. The CDR3 has 16 amino acids. Germline lookup yields CDR1 SGHDN and CDR2 FVKESK. CDR3 DNA sequence: TGTGCCAGCAGCCCCGCGGAGAGCGGGGGGCACGAGACCCAGTACTTC. This encodes CASSPAESGGHETQYF.

The rearrangement uses TRBV18 and TRBJ2-6; TRBD1 aligns across 8 bases. CDR1 and CDR2 (germline): KGHSH, LQKENI. The J segment lost 0 bases and the V segment lost 4 bases, leaving 2 bases of the junction unmatched. The CDR3 contains 16 residues. The CDR3: CASSRQGSSGANVLTF. In DNA, the CDR3 is TGTGCCAGCTCACGACAGGGGAGCTCTGGGGCCAACGTCCTGACTTTC.

The chain couples TRBV27 to TRBJ2-5, with 9 bases that match TRBD1. The CDR3 has 17 residues. Per the germline V gene, CDR1 is MNHEY and CDR2 is SMNVEV (reference sequence). Trimming cost V 8 bases and J 4 bases; bases outside gene matches: 17. The DNA for the CDR3 is TGTGCCAGCCGTGGGGACAGGGCCCATGACACACCAGAGACCCAGTACTTC. It yields the protein CASRGDRAHDTPETQYF.

The chain joins TRBV2 to TRBJ2-7; D perhaps matches TRBD2 (5 bases). The germline V gene has CDR1 SNHLY and CDR2 FYNNEI. Trimming stripped 6 bases from V and 6 bases from J, with 12 bases between. The CDR3 covers 12 residues. The CDR3 coding sequence is TGTGCCAGCAGCTTCGTAGCGAGCGAGCAGTACTTC. Its translation: CASSFVASEQYF.

The chain uses TRBV6-2 or TRBV6-3 and TRBJ1-2; D gene ambiguous. The germline V gene has CDR1 MNHEY and CDR2 SVGEGT. This CDR3 comprises 16 residues. Trimming cost V 6 bases and J 3 bases, with 20 bases left between them. CDR3 sequence (DNA): TGTGCCAGCAGCCCTTCGGGAGGACCCGGGGACTATGGCTACACCTTC. Translating it yields CASSPSGGPGDYGYTF.

This clone has more than one count but fewer than ten. The chain combines TRBV28 with TRBJ2-1; 10 nucleotides align to TRBD2. Germline CDR1 reads MDHEN; CDR2 reads SYDVKM. V trimming: 3 bases; J trimming: 5 bases; junction bases outside the gene matches: 4. CDR3 length equals 15 residues. The chain's CDR3 is CASSLGAGGNNEQFF. The CDR3 nucleotides read TGTGCCAGCAGTTTGGGAGCGGGAGGGAACAATGAGCAGTTCTTC.

The chain combines TRBV7-9 with TRBJ1-2; D unresolved. Trimming pared 5 bases from V and 8 bases from J, leaving 12 bases between. CDR1 and CDR2 (germline): SEHNR, FQNEAQ (reference sequence). The CDR3 is 12 amino acids. The CDR3 nucleotides read TGTGCCAGCAGCCGACCCCCGGGAGGCTACACCTTC. Encoded protein: CASSRPPGGYTF.

The rearrangement links TRBV27 to TRBJ2-7; TRBD2 is a possible D gene (7 bases). The V and J ends lost 0 bases and 6 bases respectively, with 15 bases between them. Germline V gives CDR1 MNHEY, CDR2 SMNVEV (reference sequence). The CDR3 runs 15 residues. The CDR3 DNA reads TGTGCCAGCAGTTTATCGGGGGGCGGCGGGGGCGAGCAGTACTTC. Translation: CASSLSGGGGGEQYF.

This chain uses TRBV5-1 with TRBJ2-1; D uncertain. Germline-derived CDR1 and CDR2 are SGHRS and YFSETQ. This CDR3 has 11 residues. Trimming removed 0 bases from V and 9 bases from J, with 4 bases in between. In DNA, the CDR3 is TGCGCCAGCAGCTTGGTCGGTGAGCAGTTCTTC. It translates to CASSLVGEQFF.

The V gene is TRBV19, the J gene TRBJ1-5; unclear D gene. Trimming left V 6 bases short and J 6 bases short, with 12 bases between. Germline V gene lookup returns CDR1 LNHDA and CDR2 SQIVND (reference sequence). The CDR3 runs to 13 residues. The CDR3 reads CASRDMITQPQHF. In nucleotides, the CDR3 is TGTGCCAGTAGAGACATGATCACTCAGCCCCAGCATTTT. Using reference TRBV19 and TRBJ1-5 for the parts outside the CDR3, the full variable domain is DGGITQSPKYLFRKEGQNVTLSCEQNLNHDAMYWYRQDPGQGLRLIYYSQIVNDFQKGDIAEGYSVSREKKESFPLTVTSAQKNPTAFYLCASRDMITQPQHFGDGTRLSIL.

The chain uses TRBV28 and TRBJ2-5, with 9 bases lining up with TRBD1. Germline assignment: CDR1 MDHEN and CDR2 SYDVKM. This CDR3 spans 16 amino acids. The junction had 7 bases not matched to a gene; V was cut back by 5 bases and J by 0 bases. The DNA of the CDR3 is TGTGCCAGCAGTCCCTGGGACAGGGAGTACCAAGAGACCCAGTACTTC. Protein: CASSPWDREYQETQYF.

The gene calls are TRBV10-3 and TRBJ1-1; TRBD1 might be the D (5 bases). The germline CDR1 and CDR2 sequences are ENHRY and SYGVKD. Trimming took 0 bases from V and 2 from J, leaving 7 bases between them. This CDR3 contains 14 residues. CDR3 bases: TGTGCCATCAGTGAGTCGACAGCTAACACTGAAGCTTTCTTT. The encoded protein is CAISESTANTEAFF.

The chain joins TRBV19 to TRBJ2-1; a possible D gene is TRBD2 (5 bases). From germline, CDR1 is LNHDA and CDR2 SQIVND (reference sequence). V was shortened by 6 bases and J by 2 bases, with 14 bases between the two germline ends. CDR3 size: 15 residues. This CDR3 is CASSSSGEPYNEQFF. The CDR3 coding sequence is TGTGCCAGTAGCAGCAGCGGAGAACCCTACAATGAGCAGTTCTTC.